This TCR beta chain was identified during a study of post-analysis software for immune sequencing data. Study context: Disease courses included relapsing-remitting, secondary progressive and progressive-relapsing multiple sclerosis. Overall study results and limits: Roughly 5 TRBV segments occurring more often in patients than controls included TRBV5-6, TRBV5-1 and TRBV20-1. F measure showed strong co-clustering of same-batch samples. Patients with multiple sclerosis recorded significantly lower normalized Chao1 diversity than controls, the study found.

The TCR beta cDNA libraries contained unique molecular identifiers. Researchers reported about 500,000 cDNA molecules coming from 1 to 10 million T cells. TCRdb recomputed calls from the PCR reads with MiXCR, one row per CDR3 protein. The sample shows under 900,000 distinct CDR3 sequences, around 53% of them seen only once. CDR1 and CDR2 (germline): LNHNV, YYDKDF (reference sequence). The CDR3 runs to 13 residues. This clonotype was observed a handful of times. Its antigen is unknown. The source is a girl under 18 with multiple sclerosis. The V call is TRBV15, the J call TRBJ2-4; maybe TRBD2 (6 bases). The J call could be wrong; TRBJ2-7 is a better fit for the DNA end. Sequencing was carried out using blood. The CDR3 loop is CATRQPGAYEQYF. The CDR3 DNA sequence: TGTGCCACCAGACAACCGGGGGCCTACGAGCAGTACTTC.